The T cell receptor (beta chain) described here comes from a study of T-cell memory formation after mild COVID-19. For the study at large: TCR clusters were mostly donor specific. Findings of the study overall: From day 15 to 85, contracting clones were balanced between CD4 and CD8, whereas later expanders leaned toward CD4+. CD8+ contracting clones occupied EMRA, while CD4+ ones occupied mainly CM and EM.

CDR1 and CDR2 (germline): KGHSH, LQKENI. The ends lost 0 bases at V and 4 bases at J; junction bases unmatched: 3. The CDR3 loop spans 15 amino acids. TCRdb re-derived calls from the 5' RACE reads in MiXCR, one entry per CDR3 protein. The sample carries 40,000 to 45,000 distinct CDR3 sequences, 8% to 10% recorded once. A remark on this clonotype: What it recognizes is unknown.

The receptor was isolated from an adult woman who had mild COVID-19 (a few samples of this study predate the infection). Cell type and time point are not known. The chain joins TRBV18 to TRBJ2-1; 7 bases agree with TRBD2. Specimen: PBMCs or a T cell subset sorted from them (not recorded which). CDR3 sequence: CASSPPLAEYNEQFF. The CDR3 nucleotides are TGTGCCAGCTCACCACCTCTAGCGGAGTACAATGAGCAGTTCTTC.